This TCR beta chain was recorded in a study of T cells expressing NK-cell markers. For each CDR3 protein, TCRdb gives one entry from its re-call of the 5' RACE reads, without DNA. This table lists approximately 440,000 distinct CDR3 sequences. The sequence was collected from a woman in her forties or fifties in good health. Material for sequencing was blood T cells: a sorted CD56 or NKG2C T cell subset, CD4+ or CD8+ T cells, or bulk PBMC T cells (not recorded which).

CDR3: CASSSPGAGYSNEQFF. The rearrangement links TRBV11-3 to TRBJ2-1; the D call of TRBD1 rests on TCRdb alone, since no DNA is present to check it. Germline V gene lookup returns CDR1 SGHNT and CDR2 YENEEA. The CDR3 consists of 16 residues.